A single sample gave rise to the 21 T cell receptor beta chains below, sequenced in a study of vaccination and CD4 T cells after COVID-19. These receptors have no identified antigens. Cultured CD4+ T cell DNA underwent sequencing with the Oncomine TCR Beta short-read assay. TCRdb passed the PCR reads through MiXCR, listing each CDR3 protein once. The sample shows about 4,600 distinct CDR3 sequences, 40% to 45% of them seen only once. Stated treatment: roughly ten-day PBMC culture with coronavirus spike peptide pools or control peptides (ViraFEST assay). Sequencing was done on a sample of CD4+ T cells from blood, cultured in vitro. These receptors were taken from a human donor who had recovered from COVID-19.

The CDR3 loop is CSAIPVGWGDEQFF. CDR3 coding DNA: TGCAGTGCCATTCCCGTCGGATGGGGCGATGAGCAGTTCTTC. The rearrangement joins TRBV20-1 to TRBJ2-1, with D perhaps TRBD1 (5 bases). V dropped 6 bases and J dropped 8 bases, with 20 bases sitting between them. The CDR3 covers 14 residues. Germline CDR1 DFQATT, CDR2 SNEGSKA (reference sequence).

This chain joins TRBV6-5 and TRBJ2-1, with 9 bases matching TRBD2. Looked up from germline, CDR1 is MNHEY and CDR2 is SVGAGI. The CDR3 contains 15 residues. The V segment lost 3 bases and the J segment 6 bases; nucleotides outside the gene matches: 6. The CDR3 here is CASSYGLAGSNEQFF. CDR3 nucleotide sequence: TGTGCCAGCAGTTATGGGCTAGCGGGGTCCAATGAGCAGTTCTTC.

The chain is built from TRBV20-1 and TRBJ2-7; 7 bases agree with TRBD2. This CDR3 is built from 14 residues. Germline V gene sequence: CDR1 DFQATT, CDR2 SNEGSKA (reference sequence). V dropped 0 bases and J dropped 6; count of bases not matched to a gene: 8. The CDR3 sequence is CSAREGSGKAEQYF. CDR3 sequence (DNA): TGCAGTGCTAGAGAGGGGAGCGGGAAGGCCGAGCAGTACTTC.

This clonotype was seen more than once but under ten times. This chain connects TRBV20-1 to TRBJ2-7; 11 bases line up with TRBD2. Looked up from germline, CDR1 is DFQATT and CDR2 is SNEGSKA (reference sequence). This CDR3 has 13 amino acids. V dropped 6 bases and J dropped 6; count of bases not matched to a gene: 7. The CDR3 is CSATSSGRGEQYF. The CDR3 DNA follows: TGCAGTGCAACCAGTAGCGGGAGGGGCGAGCAGTACTTC.

The chain carries TRBV24-1 and TRBJ2-1, with D uncertain. This CDR3 has 15 residues. Germline V gives CDR1 KGHDR, CDR2 SFDVKD. V shed 1 base and J shed 6 bases, with 12 bases lying between them. The CDR3 reads CATSDFGPSSNEQFF. CDR3 sequence (DNA): TGTGCCACCAGTGATTTTGGACCATCCAGCAATGAGCAGTTCTTC.

The DNA of the CDR3 is TGTGCCAGTAGTATCGGGGGCCTAGCCAAAAACATTCAGTACTTC. Its protein product is CASSIGGLAKNIQYF. The rearrangement links TRBV19 to TRBJ2-4; D may be TRBD1 or TRBD2 (6 bases each). The ends were cut back, 3 bases at V and 0 bases at J, with 9 bases in the middle. The CDR3 totals 15 residues. From germline, CDR1 is LNHDA and CDR2 SQIVND (reference sequence).

This clonotype was detected a few times. The chain joins TRBV20-1 to TRBJ1-2, with a possible D match to TRBD1 (5 bases). The V gene's germline CDR1 is DFQATT and CDR2 SNEGSKA (reference sequence). V was trimmed by 5 bases and J by 4 bases, leaving 11 bases between them. This CDR3 contains 12 residues. CDR3 nucleotides: TGCAGTGCTGGGGGTGGGGCCTATGGCTACACCTTC. Translation: CSAGGGAYGYTF.

This clonotype was found a few times. The chain carries TRBV7-9 and TRBJ2-3; D gene ambiguous. This CDR3 contains 12 residues. Trimming took off 1 base at V and 4 bases at J, with 3 bases between the two ends. Germline V gene lookup returns CDR1 SEHNR and CDR2 FQNEAQ (reference sequence). CDR3 sequence: CASSLVPDTQYF. As DNA, the CDR3 is TGTGCCAGCAGCTTAGTTCCAGATACGCAGTATTTT.

V gene TRBV2 combines with J gene TRBJ2-5, with 13 bases identical to TRBD2. Germline assignment: CDR1 SNHLY and CDR2 FYNNEI. The junction had 5 bases not matched to a gene; V was cut back by 10 bases and J by 3 bases. This CDR3 comprises 14 residues. For the CDR3, the DNA is TGTGCCACCGGGACTAGCGGGGCAGAAGAGACCCAGTACTTC. Amino acids: CATGTSGAEETQYF.

The rearrangement uses TRBV5-1 and TRBJ1-1, with a tentative D call TRBD1 (5 bases). The CDR3 is made up of 17 amino acids. Between the trimmed V and J ends, which lost 0 bases and 5 bases, there was a span of 20 bases. Germline lookup yields CDR1 SGHRS and CDR2 YFSETQ. DNA of the CDR3: TGCGCCAGCAGCTTGGGACGACAGACAAGTTTTAAAACTGAAGCTTTCTTT. Amino acid sequence: CASSLGRQTSFKTEAFF.

This clonotype was seen a few times. The chain has TRBV7-2 and TRBJ2-7, with TRBD2 as a possible D gene (6 bases). The CDR3 has 14 residues. V gave up 2 bases and J gave up 6 bases, with 14 bases separating them. In germline, CDR1 is SGHTA, CDR2 FQGNSA. As DNA, the CDR3 is TGTGCCAGCAGCTTACTAACGGGAGTGGGCGAGCAGTACTTC. This translates into CASSLLTGVGEQYF.

This clonotype was seen just once. The chain carries TRBV6-1 and TRBJ2-7, with D perhaps TRBD1 or TRBD2 (5 bases each). The CDR3 spans 15 residues. V was pared by 5 bases and J by 1 base, with 15 bases between. Germline lookup yields CDR1 MNHNS and CDR2 SASEGT. As DNA, the CDR3 is TGTGCCAGCAGTCCGGGGCGCGGATTGTCCTACGAGCAGTACTTC. This translates into CASSPGRGLSYEQYF.

This chain uses TRBV5-1 with TRBJ1-2; TRBD1 agrees at 10 bases. J was trimmed by 6 bases and V by 2 bases; bases with no gene match: 4. CDR3 size: 14 residues. Germline V gene sequence: CDR1 SGHRS, CDR2 YFSETQ. Here the CDR3 reads CASSFRDRGDGYTF. CDR3 in DNA: TGCGCCAGCAGCTTCCGGGACAGGGGTGATGGCTACACCTTC.

The sample holds a few counts of this clonotype. The V and J genes are TRBV20-1 and TRBJ2-3; D not certain. Deletions cut 3 bases from V and 0 bases from J, with 7 bases between. Germline lookup yields CDR1 DFQATT and CDR2 SNEGSKA (reference sequence). The CDR3 runs 13 residues. DNA of the CDR3: TGCAGTGCTAGTACCCGCAGCACAGATACGCAGTATTTT. Its protein is CSASTRSTDTQYF.

The chain carries TRBV6-2 or TRBV6-3 and TRBJ2-6, with no clear D. This CDR3 contains 18 residues. The V end lost 5 bases, the J end lost 0 bases, and 17 bases lay between the germline ends. Germline CDR1 and CDR2: MNHEY and SVGEGT. CDR3 bases: TGTGCCAGCAGTCCCCAGTACGGCCCCCACTCTGGGGCCAACGTCCTGACTTTC. As protein: CASSPQYGPHSGANVLTF.

This clonotype has only a few counts. This chain uses TRBV12-3 or TRBV12-4 with TRBJ1-2; D gene uncertain. CDR3 length: 13 residues. With 4 bases removed from V and 4 bases from J, the gap between germline ends came to 10 bases. The CDR3 is CASSSAVPYGYTF. The CDR3 bases are TGTGCCAGCAGTTCTGCAGTACCCTATGGCTACACCTTC.

The V gene is TRBV7-9, the J gene TRBJ1-2; D is uncertain. Germline V gene data show CDR1 as SEHNR and CDR2 as FQNEAQ (reference sequence). Deletions cut 2 bases from V and 4 bases from J, with 17 bases between. This CDR3 has 16 amino acids. CDR3 region: CASSLRLSSASYGYTF. CDR3 DNA sequence: TGTGCCAGCAGCTTACGGTTAAGCAGCGCCAGCTATGGCTACACCTTC.

The chain has TRBV12-3 or TRBV12-4 and TRBJ2-3; D possibly corresponds to TRBD1 (6 bases). Between the trimmed V and J ends, which lost 6 bases and 3 bases, there was a span of 22 bases. This CDR3 region has 17 residues. The CDR3 spells CASSPTQGHGTTDTQYF. DNA for the CDR3: TGTGCCAGCAGCCCCACCCAGGGGCACGGGACAACAGATACGCAGTATTTT.

Only a few counts were recorded for this clonotype. The J gene is TRBJ2-2, the V gene TRBV20-1; possibly TRBD2 for D (6 bases). V lost 2 bases and J lost 5, with 18 bases in between. In germline, CDR1 is DFQATT, CDR2 SNEGSKA (reference sequence). This CDR3 is built from 16 residues. The CDR3: CSARPWGSGKTGELFF. The CDR3 nucleotides read TGCAGTGCTAGACCCTGGGGTAGCGGAAAAACCGGGGAGCTGTTTTTT.

The chain links TRBV12-3 or TRBV12-4 to TRBJ2-3; 12 bases fit TRBD1. This CDR3 has 15 residues. V lost 5 bases and J lost 6; bases outside the gene matches: 6. CDR3 in amino acids: CASSMRDRGPDTQYF. The CDR3, as DNA: TGTGCCAGCAGTATGCGGGACAGGGGGCCGGATACGCAGTATTTT.

V usage is TRBV6-5 and J usage is TRBJ2-2; D is possibly TRBD1 (5 bases). The V gene lost 1 base and the J gene lost 6 bases, with 9 bases spanning the gap. Germline-derived CDR1 and CDR2 are MNHEY and SVGAGI. This CDR3 contains 14 residues. The CDR3 protein is CASSYFTGAGELFF. The DNA for the CDR3 is TGTGCCAGCAGTTACTTTACAGGCGCCGGGGAGCTGTTTTTT.